The 6 T cell receptor beta chains below were found in one sample sequenced in a study of blood T cell repertoires in COVID-19. Some clones are missing from TCRdb's copy, which holds only in-frame ones; the method was immunoSEQ multiplex PCR. The sample includes about 270,000 clones, over 75% seen only once; the top ten take approximately 9%. Input material: peripheral blood. The receptors derive from a human donor in a cohort sampled during active COVID-19.

This sequence joins TRBV7-9 and TRBJ2-1, with D possibly matching TRBD1 (6 bases). CDR3 length: 15 residues. CDR1 is SEHNR and CDR2 is FQNEAQ in the germline V gene (reference sequence). Trimming left V 4 bases short and J 2 bases short, with 12 bases between. As DNA, the CDR3 is TGTGCCAGCAGCTCTAACAGGGACCCCTACAATGAGCAGTTCTTC. Translated, it gives CASSSNRDPYNEQFF.

This clone turned up a few times. The V gene is TRBV5-1, the J gene TRBJ2-7; D is possibly TRBD2 (6 bases). CDR3 size: 14 residues. Germline loops: CDR1 SGHRS, CDR2 YFSETQ. Trimming removed 4 bases from V and 1 base from J, with 12 bases in between. CDR3 DNA: TGCGCCAGCAGCGCGGGACGGCTTTCCTACGAGCAGTACTTC. It encodes CASSAGRLSYEQYF.

This sequence joins TRBV19 and TRBJ2-3, with 8 bases fitting TRBD2. Trimming at V came to 2 bases and at J to 2 bases, leaving 6 bases not matched to a gene. The CDR3 is 16 residues long. Germline CDR1 and CDR2: LNHDA and SQIVND (reference sequence). The CDR3: CASSILALAVTDTQYF. DNA for the CDR3: TGTGCCAGTAGTATATTGGCACTAGCGGTCACAGATACGCAGTATTTT.

The chain combines TRBV11-2 with TRBJ2-5; D is ambiguous. Germline values: CDR1 SGHAT, CDR2 FQNNGV. The CDR3 is 15 amino acids. V was shortened by 5 bases and J by 6 bases, with 19 bases between the two germline ends. The CDR3 nucleotides read TGTGCCAGCAGCGACAATGCAGGTGGAATTAAGACCCAGTACTTC. Amino acids: CASSDNAGGIKTQYF.

The CDR3 DNA reads TGTGCCACCAGCAGAGAATGGGGGGGAGCCTACAATGAGCAGTTCTTC. Translating it yields CATSREWGGAYNEQFF. V usage is TRBV15 and J usage is TRBJ2-1, with 7 bases lining up with TRBD2. In germline, CDR1 is LNHNV, CDR2 YYDKDF (reference sequence). The V gene end was trimmed by 0 bases and the J gene end by 2 bases; junction bases not matched to a gene: 4. The CDR3 is 16 amino acids.

The chain has TRBV6-5 and TRBJ1-1, with D perhaps TRBD1 (5 bases). V shed 4 bases and J shed 2 bases, with 11 bases lying between them. CDR3 length equals 14 residues. Germline loops: CDR1 MNHEY, CDR2 SVGAGI. The chain's CDR3 is CASSSQTVNTEAFF. In nucleotides, the CDR3 is TGTGCCAGCAGTTCCCAGACAGTTAACACTGAAGCTTTCTTT.